A single T cell receptor (beta chain) is shown here with its context. The CDR3 is 14 amino acids. Here immunoSEQ multiplex PCR was the method, and the copy in TCRdb shows in-frame clones only, minus some. The sample consists of about 23,000 clones, roughly 30% of them appearing once. This sample is part of a study of neoadjuvant anti-PD-1 for oral cavity cancer. Time point reported: after neoadjuvant nivolumab, at surgical resection. This sequence joins TRBV12-2 and TRBJ2-1; the table's D call, TRBD1, has no DNA check behind it. TRBV12-2 is noted as a pseudogene. The source was tumor tissue, collected after nivolumab (anti-PD-1) treatment. This TCR was recovered from a person aged 40-85 years with oral cavity squamous cell carcinoma. CDR3 protein: CASRPRISYNEQFF. Written as DNA, the CDR3 is TGTGCAAGTCGCCCCAGGATATCATACAATGAGCAGTTCTTC.